Each of the 18 T cell receptor beta chains below was sequenced from the same sample in a study of identical twins. TCRdb fed the 5' RACE reads into MiXCR, producing one record per CDR3 protein. The table records hundreds of thousands of distinct CDR3 sequences, 6.1% of them present only once. Sequenced: naive T cells sorted from blood. The receptors here all came from a man aged 18 to 29 in good health.

There are many counts of this clonotype. The CDR3 spells CASSRTSNQPQHF. Written as DNA, the CDR3 is TGTGCCAGCAGCCGCACTAGCAATCAGCCCCAGCATTTT. The rearrangement uses TRBV7-3 and TRBJ1-5, with D unclear. Trimming left V 5 bases short and J 0 bases short, with 5 bases between. The germline V gene has CDR1 SGHTA and CDR2 FQGTGA. The CDR3 has 13 amino acids.

This clonotype was counted many times. This rearrangement joins TRBV20-1 to TRBJ2-1, with TRBD2 matching over 9 bases. The length of the CDR3 is 17 residues. The trim removed 4 bases at V and 8 bases at J, leaving 18 bases unmatched. Per germline, CDR1 DFQATT and CDR2 SNEGSKA (reference sequence). CDR3 loop: CSATQRGSSGSLYEQFF. DNA for the CDR3: TGCAGTGCTACCCAACGGGGAAGTAGCGGGAGTTTATATGAGCAGTTCTTC.

This sequence joins TRBV2 and TRBJ2-5, with 8 bases aligning to TRBD1. V lost 2 bases and J lost 5; bases outside the gene matches: 13. Germline CDR1 reads SNHLY; CDR2 reads FYNNEI. The CDR3 has 17 amino acids. Here the CDR3 DNA reads TGTGCCAGCAGTGAATCAGCTGCGGCAGGGGGCCGTGAGACCCAGTACTTC. This sequence encodes CASSESAAAGGRETQYF.

This clonotype turned up a few times. The V and J genes are TRBV7-3 and TRBJ2-1; no clear D gene. Germline assignment: CDR1 SGHTA and CDR2 FQGTGA. Trimming left V 1 base short and J 5 bases short, with 12 bases between. This CDR3 is built from 15 residues. The DNA of the CDR3 is TGTGCCAGCAGCTTAAACCTCGAGCCCCACAATGAGCAGTTCTTC. Its protein product is CASSLNLEPHNEQFF.

At least ten counts were recorded for this clonotype. The chain has TRBV4-3 and TRBJ2-1, with 10 bases identical to TRBD2. CDR3 length: 14 residues. With V trimmed by 5 bases and J by 5 bases, 3 bases remained unmatched. CDR1 is LGHNA, CDR2 YSLEER, per germline. CDR3 DNA: TGCGCCAGCAGCATTGGACTAGCGGACAATGAGCAGTTCTTC. Amino acid sequence: CASSIGLADNEQFF.

This clonotype came up many times. The gene calls are TRBV29-1 and TRBJ2-7, with 7 bases lining up with TRBD1. V lost 4 bases and J lost 0; bases outside the gene matches: 9. The CDR3 covers 15 residues. Germline CDR1 and CDR2: SQVTM and ANQGSEA. The CDR3 bases are TGCAGCGTTGTTGTCCGGGACAGAATCTCCTACGAGCAGTACTTC. It specifies CSVVVRDRISYEQYF.

The rearrangement links TRBV7-2 to TRBJ2-7; the D gene could be TRBD1 or TRBD2 (5 bases each). The CDR3 has 12 amino acids. Germline V gives CDR1 SGHTA, CDR2 FQGNSA. Trimming left V 4 bases short and J 6 bases short, with 10 bases between. Here the CDR3 DNA reads TGTGCCAGCAGCTCGGCTGGGGGCGAGCAGTACTTC. Translated, it gives CASSSAGGEQYF.

This clonotype was seen many times. This sequence joins TRBV10-3 and TRBJ2-3; D may be TRBD1 (5 bases). The CDR3 sequence is 13 residues long. The germline CDR1 and CDR2 sequences are ENHRY and SYGVKD. Trimming cost V 4 bases and J 4 bases, with 9 bases left between them. This chain's CDR3 is CAISGRQPDTQYF. CDR3 bases: TGTGCCATCAGTGGAAGACAGCCAGATACGCAGTATTTT.

Turning to this clonotype: One base away lies a much larger clone, so this may be a sequencing read error. V is TRBV24-1 and J is TRBJ2-3; 10 positions agree with TRBD2. CDR3 size: 16 residues. V lost 7 bases to trimming and J lost 4 bases; unmatched junction nucleotides: 10. Germline CDR1 reads KGHDR; CDR2 reads SFDVKD. CDR3: CATSTIAGGSADTQYF. CDR3 nucleotide sequence: TGTGCCACCAGCACCATAGCGGGAGGTTCCGCAGATACGCAGTATTTT.

This clonotype showed up many times. V usage is TRBV12-3 or TRBV12-4 and J usage is TRBJ1-1; no definite D call. The V gene lost 2 bases and the J gene lost 8 bases, with 21 bases spanning the gap. The CDR3 length is 16 residues. CDR3 bases: TGTGCCAGCAGTTTACCTCGGGCCCTTCCCACGTTAGAAGCTTTCTTT. This gives the protein CASSLPRALPTLEAFF.

V usage is TRBV14 and J usage is TRBJ2-3, with D perhaps TRBD2 (6 bases). Per the germline V gene, CDR1 is SGHDN and CDR2 is FVKESK. CDR3 length: 16 residues. Trimming took 1 base from V and 4 from J, leaving 15 bases between them. CDR3 DNA sequence: TGTGCCAGCAGCCAAGGGACTAAATCCCCCGCAGATACGCAGTATTTT. Its protein is CASSQGTKSPADTQYF.

This clonotype occurred many times. The J gene is TRBJ2-2, the V gene TRBV12-3 or TRBV12-4; the D call may be TRBD1 or TRBD2 (5 bases each). The germline V and J ends were trimmed by 6 bases and 7 bases, with 15 bases remaining between them. The CDR3 contains 14 residues. As DNA, the CDR3 is TGTGCCAGCAGCGAATCGACTGGGGGCGGGGAGCTGTTTTTT. Its translation: CASSESTGGGELFF.

This clonotype occurred many times. The rearrangement joins TRBV5-1 to TRBJ2-7; 12 bases align to TRBD2. From germline, CDR1 is SGHRS and CDR2 YFSETQ. The CDR3 is 15 amino acids. The CDR3 spells CASSSGLAGPIEATV. As DNA, the CDR3 is TGCGCCAGCAGCTCCGGACTAGCGGGACCCATCGAGGCTACCGTC.

This clonotype was recorded at least ten times. J is TRBJ2-1 and V is TRBV7-9; 12 bases align to TRBD1. V lost 5 bases to trimming and J lost 10 bases; unmatched junction nucleotides: 12. CDR3 length: 16 amino acids. Germline lookup yields CDR1 SEHNR and CDR2 FQNEAQ (reference sequence). This chain's CDR3 is CASSGPGTGGVREQFF. Written as DNA, the CDR3 is TGTGCCAGCAGCGGACCCGGGACAGGGGGCGTAAGGGAGCAGTTCTTC.

Worth noting for this clonotype: Just one base apart from a much larger clone, this may be a read error. The CDR3: CSASANGKETQYF. The CDR3 DNA reads TGCAGTGCTAGCGCGAACGGAAAAGAGACCCAGTACTTC. The rearrangement uses TRBV20-1 and TRBJ2-5; unclear D gene. The CDR3 contains 13 residues. Germline CDR1 reads DFQATT; CDR2 reads SNEGSKA (reference sequence). Between the trimmed V and J ends, which lost 3 bases and 3 bases, there was a span of 11 bases.

This clonotype was counted between two and nine times. The rearrangement joins TRBV5-1 to TRBJ2-7; 14 bases align to TRBD2. This CDR3 contains 16 residues. CDR1 and CDR2 from the germline V gene are SGHRS and YFSETQ. With V trimmed by 5 bases and J by 1 base, 5 bases remained unmatched. The DNA of the CDR3 is TGCGCCAGCAGTCCCGGACTAGCGGGGGGTTCCTACGAGCAGTACTTC. Its translation: CASSPGLAGGSYEQYF.

There are many counts of this clonotype. This sequence joins TRBV18 and TRBJ1-3; no reliable D call. Germline-derived CDR1 and CDR2 are KGHSH and LQKENI. The CDR3 runs 14 residues. V lost 2 bases and J 1 base, leaving 6 bases between the germline ends. The CDR3 sequence is CASSPERSGNTIYF. CDR3 coding DNA: TGTGCCAGCTCACCAGAGAGATCTGGAAACACCATATATTTT.

The genes are TRBV19 and TRBJ1-2, with TRBD1 as a possible D gene (6 bases). The CDR3 length is 12 residues. Germline V lookup: CDR1 LNHDA, CDR2 SQIVND (reference sequence). V lost 5 bases, J lost 8 bases, and 12 bases lay in between. DNA of the CDR3: TGTGCCAGTAGTCCAGGGGTGCTAGGCTACACCTTC. It yields the protein CASSPGVLGYTF.